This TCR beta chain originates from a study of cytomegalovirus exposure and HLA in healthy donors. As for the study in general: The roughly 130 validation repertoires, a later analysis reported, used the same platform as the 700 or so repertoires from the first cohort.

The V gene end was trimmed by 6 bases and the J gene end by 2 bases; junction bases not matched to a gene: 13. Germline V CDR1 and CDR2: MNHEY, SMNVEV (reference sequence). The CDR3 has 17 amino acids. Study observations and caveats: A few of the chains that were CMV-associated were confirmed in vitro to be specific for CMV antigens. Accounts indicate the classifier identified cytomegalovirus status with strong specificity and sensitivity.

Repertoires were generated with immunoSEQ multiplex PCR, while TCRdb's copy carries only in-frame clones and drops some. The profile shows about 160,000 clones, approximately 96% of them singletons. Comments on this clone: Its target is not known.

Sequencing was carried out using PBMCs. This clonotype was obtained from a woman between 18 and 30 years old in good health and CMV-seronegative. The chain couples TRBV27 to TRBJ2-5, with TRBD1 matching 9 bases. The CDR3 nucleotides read TGTGCCAGCAGGAGGACAGGGGTGGAGTTTGGGCAAGAGACCCAGTACTTC. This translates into CASRRTGVEFGQETQYF.